These 21 T cell receptor beta chains were all obtained from the same sample, sequenced in a study of technical replicates of blood from several donors. Profiling relied on immunoSEQ multiplex PCR, and the TCRdb table lists in-frame clones only, not all of them. The table records some 49,000 clones, about 93% of them present only once. Sequencing was performed on PBMCs. These TCRs come from a human donor in good health. Some clones in this sample may be carry-over from other donors' samples.

The chain couples TRBV2 to TRBJ1-6, with D tentatively TRBD1 (5 bases). This CDR3 is built from 13 residues. The V end was cut by 6 bases, the J end by 10 bases, with 13 bases between. In germline, CDR1 is SNHLY, CDR2 FYNNEI. The CDR3 DNA sequence: TGTGCCAGCAGGGCAACCGACAGATCACCCCTCCACTTT. Protein: CASRATDRSPLHF.

The chain combines TRBV5-1 with TRBJ2-3; possibly TRBD2 for D (7 bases). Trimming removed 4 bases at V and 2 bases at J, with 23 bases between. The CDR3 is 18 residues long. Germline CDR1 reads SGHRS; CDR2 reads YFSETQ. CDR3 region: CASSPRGALLMDTDTQYF. The CDR3 coding sequence is TGCGCCAGCAGCCCACGGGGGGCACTCTTGATGGACACAGATACGCAGTATTTT.

The V call is TRBV5-1, the J call TRBJ1-6; D may be TRBD1 (5 bases). Trimming removed 3 bases from V and 4 bases from J, with 14 bases in between. The CDR3 consists of 16 residues. The germline V gene encodes CDR1 SGHRS and CDR2 YFSETQ. CDR3 sequence: CASSSAGLEYNSPLHF. The CDR3 DNA sequence: TGCGCCAGCAGCTCCGCGGGACTGGAATATAATTCACCCCTCCACTTT.

The CDR3 DNA reads as TGTGCCAGCAGCTTAGCCAGGGCTGACTATGGCTACACCTTC. This gives the protein CASSLARADYGYTF. This chain joins TRBV7-3 and TRBJ1-2; D is possibly TRBD1 (5 bases). Germline CDR1 SGHTA, CDR2 FQGTGA. There are 14 residues in the CDR3. Deletions cut 2 bases from V and 3 bases from J, with 10 bases between.

This clone was picked up one time. The V gene is TRBV12-2, the J gene TRBJ2-6; the tabulated D call, TRBD2, remains unverified against the DNA. TRBV12-2 is noted as a pseudogene. This CDR3 is built from 18 residues. CDR3 bases: TGTGCAAGTCGCCGGCGTTCGACTCCACAAAGTCGGGCCAACGTCCTGACTTTC. Its protein product is CASRRRSTPQSRANVLTF.

The V call is TRBV6-5, the J call TRBJ1-4, with 7 bases matching TRBD1. Germline V gene lookup returns CDR1 MNHEY and CDR2 SVGAGI. Trimming removed 7 bases from V and 5 bases from J; junction bases left unmatched: 10. The CDR3 contains 15 residues. This CDR3 reads CASKKDRLGNEKLFF. CDR3 in DNA: TGTGCCAGCAAAAAGGACAGGCTCGGGAATGAAAAACTGTTTTTT.

The CDR3 spells CATSRDFGRAYTF. CDR3 bases: TGTGCCACCAGCAGAGATTTTGGCAGGGCTTACACCTTC. The chain has TRBV15 and TRBJ1-2, with D possibly being TRBD1 (5 bases). CDR1 LNHNV and CDR2 YYDKDF come from the germline V gene (reference sequence). The CDR3 is made up of 13 amino acids. The V end lost 0 bases, the J end lost 11 bases, and 13 bases lay between the germline ends.

The chain couples TRBV5-1 to TRBJ1-2, with D unresolved. CDR3 length: 14 amino acids. The V end was cut by 1 base, the J end by 5 bases, with 12 bases between. Germline V gene lookup returns CDR1 SGHRS and CDR2 YFSETQ. In DNA form, the CDR3 reads TGCGCCAGCAGCTTGCTAGTGACTGAGTATGGCTACACCTTC. Its translation: CASSLLVTEYGYTF. The whole variable domain, remainder taken from reference TRBV5-1 and TRBJ1-2, is KAGVTQTPRYLIKTRGQQVTLSCSPISGHRSVSWYQQTPGQGLQFLFEYFSETQRNKGNFPGRFSGRQFSNSRSEMNVSTLELGDSALYLCASSLLVTEYGYTFGSGTRLTVV.

This clone was seen only once. The rearrangement uses TRBV11-2 and TRBJ2-1; D is unclear. Trimming cost V 1 base and J 1 base, with 8 bases left between them. The CDR3 has 15 amino acids. The germline V gene encodes CDR1 SGHAT and CDR2 FQNNGV. This chain's CDR3 is CASSLVQLSYNEQFF. CDR3 bases: TGTGCCAGCAGCTTAGTACAGTTGTCCTACAATGAGCAGTTCTTC.

This clone appeared once. The CDR3 here is CASSPGQASYEQYF. The CDR3 coding sequence is TGTGCCAGCAGCCCGGGACAGGCGTCCTACGAGCAGTACTTC. The rearrangement uses TRBV7-2 and TRBJ2-7; 8 bases map to TRBD1. The CDR3 runs to 14 residues. Germline CDR1 SGHTA, CDR2 FQGNSA. The J segment lost 1 base and the V segment lost 5 bases, leaving 4 bases of the junction unmatched.

This clone was seen once. This sequence joins TRBV10-3 and TRBJ1-1; TRBD1 might be the D (6 bases). The CDR3 has 15 residues. The germline V gene encodes CDR1 ENHRY and CDR2 SYGVKD. Trimming left V 2 bases short and J 7 bases short, with 17 bases between. This chain's CDR3 is CAISEPDTGFSEAFF. For the CDR3, the DNA is TGTGCCATCAGTGAGCCAGATACAGGGTTCAGTGAAGCTTTCTTT.

This chain links TRBV7-6 with TRBJ1-2, with D tentatively TRBD1 (5 bases). V dropped 1 base and J dropped 7 bases, with 19 bases sitting between them. Germline lookup yields CDR1 SGHVS and CDR2 FNYEAQ. This CDR3 has 16 residues. CDR3 sequence (DNA): TGTGCCAGCAGCTTAGGGCAATCGGGGGGTTCAGGTGGCTACACCTTC. Amino acids: CASSLGQSGGSGGYTF.

The gene calls are TRBV5-1 and TRBJ2-1; D possibly corresponds to TRBD1 (5 bases). CDR3 size: 18 residues. V lost 0 bases, J lost 1 base, and 17 bases lay in between. The germline CDR1 and CDR2 sequences are SGHRS and YFSETQ. The CDR3 nucleotides are TGCGCCAGCAGCTTGGGGGTCTCAGGGCCCTTGTCCTACAATGAGCAGTTCTTC. Translation gives CASSLGVSGPLSYNEQFF.

This clone occurred once. The chain uses TRBV5-1 and TRBJ2-3, with 9 bases identical to TRBD1. V was pared by 4 bases and J by 2 bases, with 14 bases of the junction left unmatched. The CDR3 runs 18 residues. CDR1 is SGHRS, CDR2 YFSETQ, per germline. CDR3 amino acids: CASSAGTGPLWATDTQYF. Here the CDR3 DNA reads TGCGCCAGCAGCGCCGGGACAGGGCCCCTGTGGGCCACAGATACGCAGTATTTT.

The rearrangement joins TRBV9 to TRBJ2-3, with 7 nucleotides matching TRBD2. V dropped 0 bases and J dropped 1; count of bases not matched to a gene: 5. Looked up from germline, CDR1 is SGDLS and CDR2 is YYNGEE. The CDR3 sequence is 16 residues long. CDR3 sequence: CASSVAPSGGTDTQYF. CDR3 in DNA: TGTGCCAGCAGCGTAGCCCCTAGCGGCGGCACAGATACGCAGTATTTT. The whole variable domain, filled in from reference TRBV9 and TRBJ2-3, reads DSGVTQTPKHLITATGQRVTLRCSPRSGDLSVYWYQQSLDQGLQFLIQYYNGEERAKGNILERFSAQQFPDLHSELNLSSLELGDSALYFCASSVAPSGGTDTQYFGPGTRLTVL.

The chain uses TRBV27 and TRBJ1-6; no firm D call. There are 14 residues in the CDR3. Germline loops: CDR1 MNHEY, CDR2 SMNVEV (reference sequence). V was shortened by 5 bases and J by 6 bases, with 11 bases between the two germline ends. The CDR3 region is CASSLRWANSPLHF. The CDR3 nucleotides are TGTGCCAGCAGTCTGCGTTGGGCTAATTCACCCCTCCACTTT.

For this clone: Other nucleotide sequences in the sample specify the same CDR3. This chain connects TRBV30 to TRBJ1-6; TRBD1 matches 7 bases. The V segment lost 6 bases and the J segment 7 bases; nucleotides outside the gene matches: 6. The CDR3 has 13 amino acids. Germline CDR1 GTSNPN, CDR2 SVGIG (reference sequence). Here the CDR3 DNA reads TGTGCCTGCAGGGGGGAGTACAATTCACCCCTCCACTTT. Amino acids: CACRGEYNSPLHF.

The rearrangement joins TRBV29-1 to TRBJ2-5; D not certain. The CDR3 extends over 13 amino acids. V lost 5 bases to trimming and J lost 2 bases, with 12 bases between them. Germline V gene lookup returns CDR1 SQVTM and CDR2 ANQGSEA. The CDR3 is CSVCRSVQETQYF. The CDR3 region has the DNA TGCAGCGTTTGCCGGAGTGTTCAAGAGACCCAGTACTTC.

This rearrangement joins TRBV9 to TRBJ2-1; 9 positions match TRBD2. J was trimmed by 10 bases and V by 1 base; bases with no gene match: 9. Germline CDR1 SGDLS, CDR2 YYNGEE. CDR3 length: 15 residues. As DNA, the CDR3 is TGTGCCAGCAGCGTATCCCCGTTAGCGGGGGACGAGCAGTTCTTC. It yields the protein CASSVSPLAGDEQFF.

The sample holds a few counts of this clone. The germline gene is not matched at one end of the junction; a read error may be the cause. The gene calls are TRBV7-9 and TRBJ1-2, with D tentatively TRBD1 (5 bases). CDR1 SEHNR and CDR2 FQNEAQ come from the germline V gene (reference sequence). The CDR3 totals 14 residues. Written as DNA, the CDR3 is TGTGCCAGCACCTTATCAGGGATTAACTATGGCTACACCTTC. Its translation: CASTLSGINYGYTF.

The chain carries TRBV5-6 and TRBJ1-2; TRBD1 matches at 7 bases. Germline V gene sequence: CDR1 SGHDT, CDR2 YYEEEE. Losses at the gene ends were 7 bases for V and 2 bases for J; bases not matched to a gene: 5. The CDR3 spans 13 residues. The CDR3 DNA follows: TGTGCCAGCGGAAGACAGGGCAACTATGGCTACACCTTC. It specifies CASGRQGNYGYTF.